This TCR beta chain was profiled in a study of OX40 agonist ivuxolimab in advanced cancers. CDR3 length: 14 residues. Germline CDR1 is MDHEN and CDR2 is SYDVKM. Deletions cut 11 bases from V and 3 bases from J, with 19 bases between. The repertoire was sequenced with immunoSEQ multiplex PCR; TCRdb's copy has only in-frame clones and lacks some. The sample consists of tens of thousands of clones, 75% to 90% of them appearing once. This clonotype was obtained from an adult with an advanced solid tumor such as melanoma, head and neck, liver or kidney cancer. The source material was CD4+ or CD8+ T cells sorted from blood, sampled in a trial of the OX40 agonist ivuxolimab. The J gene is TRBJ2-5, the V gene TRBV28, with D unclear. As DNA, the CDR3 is TGTGCCTGTCAACTAAGTGCCTCGAAAGAGACCCAGTACTTC. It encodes CACQLSASKETQYF.